This T cell receptor beta chain was recovered during a study of blood T cell repertoires in COVID-19. Study information: T cells, B-cell-depleted T cells, or PBMCs supplied cDNA or gDNA.

Using immunoSEQ multiplex PCR, the repertoire was profiled, and TCRdb retains in-frame clones only, with some absent. The repertoire includes about 520,000 clones, approximately 83% of them detected once, and approximately 2.9% sits in the top ten. Between the trimmed V and J ends, which lost 8 bases and 6 bases, there was a span of 17 bases. CDR3 size: 14 residues. Per the germline V gene, CDR1 is MDHEN and CDR2 is SYDVKM. The source of this sequence is a human donor in a cohort sampled during active COVID-19. V usage is TRBV28 and J usage is TRBJ1-5; a possible D gene is TRBD1 (5 bases). The source material was peripheral blood. As DNA, the CDR3 is TGTGCCAGCCGACTCAGGCAGGGCCGTCAGCCCCAGCATTTT. Its translation is CASRLRQGRQPQHF.